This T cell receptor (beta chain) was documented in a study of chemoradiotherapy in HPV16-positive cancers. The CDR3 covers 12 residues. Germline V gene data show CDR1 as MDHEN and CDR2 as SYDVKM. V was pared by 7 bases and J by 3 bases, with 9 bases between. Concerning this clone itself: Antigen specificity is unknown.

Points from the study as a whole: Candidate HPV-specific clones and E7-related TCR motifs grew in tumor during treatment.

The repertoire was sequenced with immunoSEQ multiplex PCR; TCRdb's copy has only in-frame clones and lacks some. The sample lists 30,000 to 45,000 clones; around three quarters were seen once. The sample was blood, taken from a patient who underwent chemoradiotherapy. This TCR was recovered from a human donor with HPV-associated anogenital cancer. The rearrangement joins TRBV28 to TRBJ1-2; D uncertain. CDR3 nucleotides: TGTGCCAGCACCTCAGGCTACTATGGCTACACCTTC. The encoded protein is CASTSGYYGYTF.